A single sample is the source of the 18 T cell receptor beta chains below, sequenced in a study of beta chain features in type 1 diabetes. Expressed TCRB transcripts were sequenced, since all the RNA that had been isolated was reverse transcribed. Sequencing was performed with immunoSEQ multiplex PCR; in TCRdb, only in-frame clones are kept and a portion is missing. The sample has fewer than 250,000 clones; about 71% are singletons. Sample: naive CD4+ T cells from blood. The receptors shown here come from a man younger than 45 in good health.

The chain links TRBV4-3 to TRBJ2-1, with 8 positions matching TRBD1. With 4 bases clipped from V and 7 bases from J, the junction kept 12 bases outside the gene matches. This CDR3 is 16 amino acids long. Germline V gene data show CDR1 as LGHNA and CDR2 as YSLEER. CDR3 region: CASSLLIGQGSNEQFF. The CDR3 DNA is TGCGCCAGCAGCCTCCTAATTGGACAGGGTTCGAATGAGCAGTTCTTC.

The V call is TRBV2, the J call TRBJ1-1; D is ambiguous. The germline gives CDR1 SNHLY, CDR2 FYNNEI. Trimming cost V 6 bases and J 4 bases, with 9 bases left between them. The length of the CDR3 is 12 residues. CDR3 sequence (DNA): TGTGCCAGCAGCGACCTCAGCACTGAAGCTTTCTTT. Translating it yields CASSDLSTEAFF.

This clone was seen more than once but under ten times. The chain is built from TRBV29-1 and TRBJ2-5; 8 positions match TRBD1. Per the germline V gene, CDR1 is SQVTM and CDR2 is ANQGSEA. The CDR3 extends over 14 amino acids. J was trimmed by 4 bases and V by 8 bases; bases with no gene match: 12. The CDR3 reads CSPLGQGDPETQYF. CDR3 nucleotides: TGCAGCCCTCTCGGACAGGGTGATCCAGAGACCCAGTACTTC.

The genes are TRBV30 and TRBJ1-6; D is unclear. The CDR3 runs 15 residues. Trimming left V 5 bases short and J 9 bases short, with 20 bases between. Germline CDR1 reads GTSNPN; CDR2 reads SVGIG (reference sequence). In DNA form, the CDR3 reads TGTGCCTGGGGACCTGCCCTAGGATGGAGTTCACCCCTCCACTTT. Protein: CAWGPALGWSSPLHF.

This clone appeared a single time. The CDR3 reads CASSLSGPYEQYF. CDR3 sequence (DNA): TGTGCCAGCAGTTTAAGCGGTCCCTACGAGCAGTACTTC. V usage is TRBV28 and J usage is TRBJ2-7, with TRBD2 as a possible D gene (5 bases). From germline, CDR1 is MDHEN and CDR2 SYDVKM. The CDR3 covers 13 residues. The V and J ends lost 2 bases and 2 bases respectively, with 7 bases between them.

The chain uses TRBV7-2 and TRBJ2-5, with 10 nucleotides matching TRBD2. This CDR3 has 15 residues. The V gene's germline CDR1 is SGHTA and CDR2 FQGNSA. V lost 3 bases and J lost 5; bases outside the gene matches: 6. The CDR3 loop is CASSFIAGGGETQYF. In DNA, the CDR3 is TGTGCCAGCAGCTTCATAGCGGGAGGAGGCGAGACCCAGTACTTC.

V is TRBV9 and J is TRBJ2-1, with TRBD1 identical over 9 bases. V lost 2 bases and J lost 2; bases outside the gene matches: 5. Germline V lookup: CDR1 SGDLS, CDR2 YYNGEE. This CDR3 has 16 amino acids. The CDR3 DNA reads TGTGCCAGCAGCGTTCTAGGACAGGGGACCTACAATGAGCAGTTCTTC. Translation gives CASSVLGQGTYNEQFF.

The chain is built from TRBV30 and TRBJ2-1, with D unclear. The germline CDR1 and CDR2 sequences are GTSNPN and SVGIG (reference sequence). CDR3 size: 18 residues. Trimming took 3 bases from V and 4 from J, leaving 25 bases between them. CDR3 residues: CAWSLSIRANEEYNEQFF. The CDR3 coding sequence is TGTGCCTGGAGCCTATCCATTCGGGCCAACGAGGAATACAATGAGCAGTTCTTC. The variable domain in full, completed from reference TRBV30 and TRBJ2-1, reads SQTIHQWPATLVQPVGSPLSLECTVEGTSNPNLYWYRQAAGRGLQLLFYSVGIGQISSEVPQNLSASRPQDRQFILSSKKLLLSDSGFYLCAWSLSIRANEEYNEQFFGPGTRLTVL.

The V and J genes are TRBV30 and TRBJ2-7; a possible D gene is TRBD2 (6 bases). Trimming stripped 0 bases from V and 7 bases from J, with 13 bases between. This CDR3 spans 13 amino acids. Germline V lookup: CDR1 GTSNPN, CDR2 SVGIG (reference sequence). In DNA form, the CDR3 reads TGTGCCTGGAGTGTGGCGGGACCGGGTGAGCAGTACTTC. Translated: CAWSVAGPGEQYF.

This clone has just a few counts. The V gene is TRBV9, the J gene TRBJ2-5; 11 nucleotides agree with TRBD1. Trimming removed 4 bases from V and 7 bases from J; junction bases left unmatched: 6. Germline assignment: CDR1 SGDLS and CDR2 YYNGEE. This CDR3 has 14 residues. The CDR3 is CASSPRTGGATQYF. The CDR3 region has the DNA TGTGCCAGCAGCCCGAGGACAGGGGGCGCGACCCAGTACTTC.

With regard to this clone: Different DNA sequences within this sample yield the same CDR3. CDR3 in DNA: TGCAGCGTTGGAGAAGGCAATCAGCCCCAGCATTTT. It encodes CSVGEGNQPQHF. The chain is built from TRBV29-1 and TRBJ1-5; D is unresolved. The germline V and J ends were trimmed by 4 bases and 2 bases, with 6 bases remaining between them. The CDR3 is 12 residues long. Germline assignment: CDR1 SQVTM and CDR2 ANQGSEA.

The chain combines TRBV7-2 with TRBJ2-5; D could derive from TRBD1 or TRBD2 (6 bases each). Germline V CDR1 and CDR2: SGHTA, FQGNSA. CDR3 length equals 15 residues. Trimming left V 3 bases short and J 4 bases short, with 15 bases between. The CDR3: CASSFKGGSPETQYF. The CDR3 nucleotides read TGTGCCAGCAGCTTCAAAGGGGGGTCACCAGAGACCCAGTACTTC.

This sequence joins TRBV29-1 and TRBJ2-7, with unresolved D. Looked up from germline, CDR1 is SQVTM and CDR2 is ANQGSEA. V lost 5 bases to trimming and J lost 1 base, with 9 bases between them. The CDR3 runs to 12 residues. CDR3: CSVSEDSYEQYF. The DNA for the CDR3 is TGCAGCGTTTCTGAGGATTCCTACGAGCAGTACTTC.

This sequence joins TRBV30 and TRBJ2-1; D gene unclear. Trimming took 1 base from V and 4 from J, leaving 11 bases between them. Germline values: CDR1 GTSNPN, CDR2 SVGIG (reference sequence). CDR3 length equals 14 residues. CDR3 amino acids: CAWSGHGGYNEQFF. The CDR3 coding sequence is TGTGCCTGGAGTGGGCACGGCGGATACAATGAGCAGTTCTTC.

This clone was counted a single time. The chain carries TRBV7-6 and TRBJ1-3; D is unresolved. Germline lookup yields CDR1 SGHVS and CDR2 FNYEAQ. V shed 6 bases and J shed 4 bases, with 4 bases lying between them. The CDR3 consists of 11 residues. The CDR3 DNA is TGTGCCAGCAGGAACGGAAACACCATATATTTT. Protein: CASRNGNTIYF. The full variable domain, completed using reference TRBV7-6 and TRBJ1-3, is GAGVSQSPRYKVTKRGQDVALRCDPISGHVSLYWYRQALGQGPEFLTYFNYEAQQDKSGLPNDRFSAERPEGSISTLTIQRTEQRDSAMYRCASRNGNTIYFGEGSWLTVV.

V and J are TRBV5-1 and TRBJ2-7; 7 bases agree with TRBD2. In germline, CDR1 is SGHRS, CDR2 YFSETQ. V dropped 1 base and J dropped 6; count of bases not matched to a gene: 10. The CDR3 spans 15 residues. The CDR3 reads CASSLPIGLDGEQYF. CDR3 sequence (DNA): TGCGCCAGCAGCTTGCCCATCGGACTAGACGGCGAGCAGTACTTC.

This chain links TRBV9 with TRBJ2-3; D remains unclear. Germline CDR1 SGDLS, CDR2 YYNGEE. There are 14 residues in the CDR3. V was cut by 0 bases and J by 4 bases, with 9 bases left in between. The CDR3 loop reads CASSVAGGADTQYF. The CDR3 bases are TGTGCCAGCAGCGTAGCGGGTGGCGCAGATACGCAGTATTTT.

J is TRBJ2-5 and V is TRBV25-1; either TRBD1 or TRBD2 may supply D (7 bases each). Trimming cost V 4 bases and J 1 base, with 10 bases left between them. The CDR3 is made up of 14 amino acids. Looked up from germline, CDR1 is MGHDK and CDR2 is SYGVNS. CDR3 in DNA: TGTGCCAGCAGTGCAGGGGGGGGCCAAGAGACCCAGTACTTC. It yields the protein CASSAGGGQETQYF.